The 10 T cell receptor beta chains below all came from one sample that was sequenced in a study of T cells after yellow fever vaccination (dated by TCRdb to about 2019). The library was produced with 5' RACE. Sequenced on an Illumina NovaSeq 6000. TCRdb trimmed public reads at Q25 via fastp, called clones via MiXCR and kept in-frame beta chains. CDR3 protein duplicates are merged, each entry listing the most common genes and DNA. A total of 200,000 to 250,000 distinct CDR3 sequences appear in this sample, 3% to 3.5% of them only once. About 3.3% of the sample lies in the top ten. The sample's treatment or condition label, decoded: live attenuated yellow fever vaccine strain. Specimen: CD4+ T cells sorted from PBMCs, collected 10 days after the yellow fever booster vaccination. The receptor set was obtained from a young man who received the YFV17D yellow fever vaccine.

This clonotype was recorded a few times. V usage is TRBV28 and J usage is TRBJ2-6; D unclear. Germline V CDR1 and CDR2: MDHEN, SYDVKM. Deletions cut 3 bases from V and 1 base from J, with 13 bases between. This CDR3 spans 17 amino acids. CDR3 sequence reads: CASSFGQVLSGANVLTF. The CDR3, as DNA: TGTGCCAGCAGTTTCGGGCAGGTACTGTCTGGGGCCAACGTCCTGACTTTC.

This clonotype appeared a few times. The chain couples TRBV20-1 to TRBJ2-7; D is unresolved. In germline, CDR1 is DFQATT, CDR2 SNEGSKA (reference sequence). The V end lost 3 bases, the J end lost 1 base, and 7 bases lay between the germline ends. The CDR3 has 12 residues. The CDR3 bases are TGCAGTGCTAGGACATCATCCTACGAGCAGTACTTC. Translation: CSARTSSYEQYF.

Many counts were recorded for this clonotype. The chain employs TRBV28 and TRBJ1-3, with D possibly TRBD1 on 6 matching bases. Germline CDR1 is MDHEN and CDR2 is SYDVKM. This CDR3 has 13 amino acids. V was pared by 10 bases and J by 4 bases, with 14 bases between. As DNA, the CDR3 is TGTGCCACCATACAGGGCGGAGGAAACACCATATATTTT. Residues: CATIQGGGNTIYF.

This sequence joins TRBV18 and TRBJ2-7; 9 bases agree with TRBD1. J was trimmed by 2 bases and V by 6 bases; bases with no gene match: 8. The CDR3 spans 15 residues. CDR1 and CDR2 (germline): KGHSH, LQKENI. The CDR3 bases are TGTGCCAGCTCTCAAGGACAGGGGAGACCCTACGAGCAGTACGTC. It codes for CASSQGQGRPYEQYV.

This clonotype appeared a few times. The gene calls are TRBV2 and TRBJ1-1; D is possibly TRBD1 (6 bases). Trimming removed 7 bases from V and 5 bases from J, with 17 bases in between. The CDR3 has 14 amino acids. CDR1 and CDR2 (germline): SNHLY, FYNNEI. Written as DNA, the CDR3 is TGTGCCAGCAAAACCAGGGGTTGGGGGACTGAAGCTTTCTTT. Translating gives CASKTRGWGTEAFF.

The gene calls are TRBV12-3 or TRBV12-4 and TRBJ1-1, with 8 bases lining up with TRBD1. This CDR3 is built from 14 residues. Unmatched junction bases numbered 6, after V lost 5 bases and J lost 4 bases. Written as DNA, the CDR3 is TGTGCCAGCAGTCAACAGGGGGTAATCACTGAAGCTTTCTTT. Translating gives CASSQQGVITEAFF.

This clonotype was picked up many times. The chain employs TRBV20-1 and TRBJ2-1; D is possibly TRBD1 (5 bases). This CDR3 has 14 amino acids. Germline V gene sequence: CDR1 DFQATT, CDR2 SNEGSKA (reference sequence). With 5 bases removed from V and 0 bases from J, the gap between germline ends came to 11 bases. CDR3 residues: CSAHQGSSYNEQFF. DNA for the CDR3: TGCAGTGCTCACCAGGGTAGCTCCTACAATGAGCAGTTCTTC.

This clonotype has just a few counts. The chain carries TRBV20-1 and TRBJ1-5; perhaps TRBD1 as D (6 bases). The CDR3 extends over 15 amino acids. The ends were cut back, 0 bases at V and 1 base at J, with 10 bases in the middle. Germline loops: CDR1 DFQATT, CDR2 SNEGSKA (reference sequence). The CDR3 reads CSARDARGSNQPQHF. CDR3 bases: TGCAGTGCTAGAGATGCCAGGGGAAGCAATCAGCCCCAGCATTTT.

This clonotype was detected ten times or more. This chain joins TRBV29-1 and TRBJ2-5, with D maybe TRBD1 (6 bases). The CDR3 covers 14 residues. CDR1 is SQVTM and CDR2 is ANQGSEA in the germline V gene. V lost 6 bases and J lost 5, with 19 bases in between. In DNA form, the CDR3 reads TGCAGCGTGACACAGGGCTGGGGGCGGGAGACCCAGTACTTC. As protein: CSVTQGWGRETQYF.

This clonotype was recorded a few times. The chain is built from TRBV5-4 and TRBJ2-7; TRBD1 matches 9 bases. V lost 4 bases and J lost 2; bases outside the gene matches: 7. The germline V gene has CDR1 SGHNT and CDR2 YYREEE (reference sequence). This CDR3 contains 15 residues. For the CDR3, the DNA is TGTGCCAGCAGCGCTCCCGGGACAGGGACCTACGAGCAGTACGTC. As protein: CASSAPGTGTYEQYV.